Shown below are 19 T cell receptor beta chains from a single sample sequenced in a study of T cells after yellow fever vaccination. Each CDR3 protein is one row after TCRdb ran MiXCR on the 5' RACE reads. The sample carries over 300,000 distinct CDR3 sequences, 4.1% recorded once. Sequenced here: PBMCs, sampled 5 days after the yellow fever booster vaccination. The receptor source for this set is a man aged 18 to 30 who received the YFV17D yellow fever vaccine.

This clonotype appeared a few times. The chain carries TRBV7-2 and TRBJ1-1; no definite D call. Trimming cost V 1 base and J 4 bases, with 10 bases left between them. Germline assignment: CDR1 SGHTA and CDR2 FQGNSA. There are 14 residues in the CDR3. The CDR3 is CASSLVSGSTEAFF. The CDR3 nucleotides read TGTGCCAGCAGCTTAGTATCCGGGAGCACTGAAGCTTTCTTT.

V usage is TRBV5-5 and J usage is TRBJ2-1; 10 bases are a match to TRBD1. The germline V gene has CDR1 SGHKS and CDR2 YYEKEE (reference sequence). V shed 1 base and J 8 bases; nucleotides not matched to a gene: 3. The CDR3 covers 14 residues. CDR3 nucleotide sequence: TGTGCCAGCAGCTTGCCCGGGACAGGGGATGAGCAGTTCTTC. Protein product: CASSLPGTGDEQFF.

V gene TRBV5-1 combines with J gene TRBJ1-2, with TRBD1 matching 7 bases. V was pared by 5 bases and J by 4 bases, with 11 bases of the junction left unmatched. Germline CDR1 and CDR2: SGHRS and YFSETQ. CDR3 length: 15 residues. Written as DNA, the CDR3 is TGCGCCAGCAGTCTAGCCCGGACAGGATCCTATGGCTACACCTTC. Translation gives CASSLARTGSYGYTF.

The V call is TRBV6-6, the J call TRBJ2-2, with a possible D match to TRBD2 (7 bases). The CDR3 sequence is 14 residues long. Germline loops: CDR1 MNHNY, CDR2 SVGAGI (reference sequence). V lost 2 bases and J 7 bases, leaving 11 bases between the germline ends. CDR3 residues: CASSYRGADGELFF. For the CDR3, the DNA is TGTGCCAGCAGTTACCGGGGGGCGGACGGGGAGCTGTTTTTT.

The table lists this clonotype with a few counts. The chain is built from TRBV7-7 and TRBJ2-7, with a possible D match to TRBD1 (5 bases). This CDR3 comprises 15 residues. CDR1 and CDR2 (germline): SSHAT, FNYEAQ (reference sequence). Between the trimmed V and J ends, which lost 1 base and 3 bases, there was a span of 13 bases. The CDR3 DNA sequence: TGTGCCAGCAGCTTAGTCAGGGAAAAGCTCTACGAGCAGTACTTC. Protein sequence: CASSLVREKLYEQYF.

The rearrangement joins TRBV20-1 to TRBJ2-7; 8 bases map to TRBD1. CDR1 DFQATT and CDR2 SNEGSKA come from the germline V gene (reference sequence). The CDR3 extends over 12 amino acids. Germline trimming cut 2 bases from V and 4 bases from J; bases unmatched to any gene: 1. CDR3 sequence: CSARRTGYEQYF. The CDR3 coding sequence is TGCAGTGCTAGACGGACAGGGTACGAGCAGTACTTC.

This chain joins TRBV20-1 and TRBJ1-1; D unclear. The germline V gene has CDR1 DFQATT and CDR2 SNEGSKA (reference sequence). This CDR3 contains 11 residues. V lost 3 bases to trimming and J lost 8 bases, with 10 bases between them. For the CDR3, the DNA is TGCAGTGCTAGTAAAAACCGGGAAGCTTTCTTT. Residues: CSASKNREAFF.

V gene TRBV10-3 combines with J gene TRBJ1-1; 7 nucleotides align to TRBD1. V lost 8 bases and J lost 5; bases outside the gene matches: 14. This CDR3 region has 15 residues. CDR1 ENHRY and CDR2 SYGVKD come from the germline V gene. The CDR3 bases are TGTGCCATCGGGGAGGCAGGGGGAATGGGTACTGAAGCTTTCTTT. Translated, it gives CAIGEAGGMGTEAFF.

The table lists this clonotype with a few counts. This rearrangement joins TRBV4-2 to TRBJ1-5; D is unclear. Germline V gene sequence: CDR1 LGHNA, CDR2 YNFKEQ. This CDR3 spans 12 amino acids. V dropped 4 bases and J dropped 4 bases, with 5 bases sitting between them. CDR3 in DNA: TGTGCCAGCAGCCGGGTTAATCAGCCCCAGCATTTT. This gives the protein CASSRVNQPQHF.

This chain uses TRBV7-2 with TRBJ2-3; 9 nucleotides match TRBD2. This CDR3 has 16 amino acids. Germline lookup yields CDR1 SGHTA and CDR2 FQGNSA. V lost 0 bases and J lost 4; bases outside the gene matches: 5. The CDR3: CASSLASGGGADTQYF. The CDR3 DNA reads TGTGCCAGCAGCTTAGCTAGCGGGGGTGGTGCAGATACGCAGTATTTT.

This clonotype came up many times. V gene TRBV5-1 combines with J gene TRBJ2-2, with 10 positions matching TRBD2. Looked up from germline, CDR1 is SGHRS and CDR2 is YFSETQ. V lost 0 bases to trimming and J lost 1 base; unmatched junction nucleotides: 3. The CDR3 length is 17 residues. In nucleotides, the CDR3 is TGCGCCAGCAGCTTGGCCCCTAGCGGGGGGAACACCGGGGAGCTGTTTTTT. It specifies CASSLAPSGGNTGELFF.

This clonotype was recorded a few times. The chain joins TRBV5-1 to TRBJ2-1; the D call may be TRBD1 or TRBD2 (5 bases each). The germline CDR1 and CDR2 sequences are SGHRS and YFSETQ. There are 13 residues in the CDR3. V lost 5 bases to trimming and J lost 12 bases, with 18 bases between them. CDR3 amino acids: CASRTPPGARQFF. The CDR3 nucleotides read TGCGCCAGCAGGACCCCACCCGGGGCACGGCAGTTCTTC.

The rearrangement joins TRBV20-1 to TRBJ2-3; 10 bases line up with TRBD2. Per the germline V gene, CDR1 is DFQATT and CDR2 is SNEGSKA (reference sequence). With 2 bases clipped from V and 3 bases from J, the junction kept 8 bases outside the gene matches. The CDR3 loop spans 16 amino acids. The CDR3 reads CSARRLGAGGTDTQYF. The CDR3 DNA is TGCAGTGCTAGACGCCTAGGAGCGGGGGGGACAGATACGCAGTATTTT.

The V gene is TRBV3-1, the J gene TRBJ2-5, with TRBD2 identical over 13 bases. V was clipped by 5 bases and J by 5 bases; unmatched bases: 5. Germline CDR1 is LGHDT and CDR2 is YNNKEL (reference sequence). The CDR3 spans 15 residues. CDR3 in amino acids: CASSDRTSGGETQYF. The CDR3 nucleotides are TGTGCCAGCAGCGACAGGACTAGCGGGGGTGAGACCCAGTACTTC.

The V gene is TRBV2, the J gene TRBJ2-3; D gene ambiguous. The V gene's germline CDR1 is SNHLY and CDR2 FYNNEI. The V gene lost 6 bases and the J gene lost 2 bases, with 9 bases spanning the gap. The CDR3 covers 13 residues. The CDR3 reads CASRRRPTDTQYF. The CDR3 DNA follows: TGTGCCAGCAGGAGGCGACCCACAGATACGCAGTATTTT.

This clonotype was counted many times. The rearrangement joins TRBV2 to TRBJ2-1; possibly TRBD1 for D (6 bases). V gave up 4 bases and J gave up 1 base, with 8 bases separating them. CDR1 is SNHLY and CDR2 is FYNNEI in the germline V gene. This CDR3 has 14 residues. The CDR3 reads CASSVRGSYNEQFF. As DNA, the CDR3 is TGTGCCAGCAGTGTCAGGGGATCCTACAATGAGCAGTTCTTC.

There are many counts of this clonotype. The rearrangement links TRBV5-1 to TRBJ2-7; D unresolved. Germline lookup yields CDR1 SGHRS and CDR2 YFSETQ. CDR3 length equals 12 residues. Between the trimmed V and J ends, which lost 0 bases and 3 bases, there was a span of 4 bases. The CDR3 region is CASSLGYYEQYF. Written as DNA, the CDR3 is TGCGCCAGCAGCTTGGGGTACTACGAGCAGTACTTC.

This clonotype was recorded a few times. The chain combines TRBV4-1 with TRBJ1-1; D call uncertain. The germline V gene has CDR1 MGHRA and CDR2 YSYEKL. The CDR3 loop spans 14 amino acids. Trimming stripped 1 base from V and 6 bases from J, with 12 bases between. The DNA for the CDR3 is TGCGCCAGCAGCCAAGGCTGGGTCTCTTCTGAAGCTTTCTTT. As protein: CASSQGWVSSEAFF.

J is TRBJ2-5 and V is TRBV27; 9 bases map to TRBD2. The CDR3 spans 15 residues. The J segment lost 3 bases and the V segment lost 4 bases, leaving 6 bases of the junction unmatched. Germline CDR1 reads MNHEY; CDR2 reads SMNVEV (reference sequence). The chain's CDR3 is CASSSIAGAEETQYF. In DNA, the CDR3 is TGTGCCAGCAGTTCCATAGCGGGGGCCGAAGAGACCCAGTACTTC.